The table lists the clone carrying this TCR beta chain with a few counts. The antigen remains undetermined. The data stem from a study of Ad26.COV2.S vaccination and SARS-CoV-2 variants. Study overall: As a participant in COV1001, the donor was in the Ad26.COV2.S trial arm. The authors gave Ad26.COV2.S intramuscularly, either once or twice 56 days apart.

Treatment: about 20 received Ad26.COV2.S at low or high dose, single or two shots; five or six received placebo; per-sample allocation not given. Samples were taken on day 63 after the first vaccine or placebo injection. Notes on the study in general: Possibly, TCR breadth and depth analyses underestimated total T cell responses. Following vaccination, spike-specific CD8+ and CD4+ T cell responses reportedly exhibited substantial breadth.

The CDR3 extends over 15 amino acids. Only in-frame clones appear in the TCRdb table, and some are missing; sequencing was by immunoSEQ multiplex PCR. Of about 480,000 clones in the sample, roughly 89% were seen once. This sequence joins TRBV21-1 and TRBJ1-2; the table's TRBD1 call for D was not verified on the DNA. TRBV21-1 is classified as a pseudogene. The sequence derives from a person between 18 and 65 years old who received the Ad26.COV2.S COVID-19 vaccine or a placebo. Sequencing was performed on peripheral blood, taken in a trial of Ad26.COV2.S vaccine versus placebo. The CDR3 is CASPQAGRINYGYTF. CDR3 coding DNA: TGTGCCAGCCCTCAGGCAGGGCGTATTAACTATGGCTACACCTTC.